This TCR beta chain originates from a study of T cells in Graves' hyperthyroidism and ophthalmopathy (dated by TCRdb to between 2018 and 2020). Describing the broader study: To identify TCR V-J signatures that set the groups apart, the researchers used a discovery cohort of about a hundred patients, made up of 40 to 45 with Graves' ophthalmopathy and approximately 57 with stable Graves' hyperthyroidism. The roughly 99 discovery patients were divided at random into training and test sets in a 7:3 ratio. The paper reports TCR Vbeta CDR3 sequencing of 140 or so peripheral blood samples: 40 to 45 ophthalmopathy, about 75 hyperthyroidism and about 17 progressor patients. Whether ophthalmopathy could be predicted prospectively was tested in an independent validation cohort made up of roughly 19 hyperthyroidism patients plus 17 patients who later progressed to ophthalmopathy. Following sampling, methimazole starting at 30 mg daily was given to hyperthyroidism patients, and high-dose intravenous methylprednisolone was given to ophthalmopathy patients. In several Graves' hyperthyroidism patients, the study also compared T-cell repertoires from thyroid tissue with T-cell repertoires from blood.

Any patient with an uncontrolled infection, another autoimmune disease, pregnancy or lactation was excluded. Clinical symptoms, serum thyroxine and TRAb, thyroid ultrasound, and orbital computed tomography formed the basis for the diagnoses. Total RNA was extracted using Trizol reagent, and RNA quality was assessed on an Agilent 2100 Bioanalyzer. The study at large found these results: Sample size was not statistically predetermined, and blinding of investigators to group allocation was not performed. Most expanded thyroid clonotypes (frequency above 0.001) were also detected in blood, suggesting blood repertoires may reflect thyroid immune responses. In validation, the model predicted progression to ophthalmopathy a median of 6.5 months before onset, with approximately 70% sensitivity and about 75% specificity. Ophthalmopathy was separated from stable hyperthyroidism by a 13 V-J signature model, with over 85% sensitivity and just over 81% specificity obtained in cross-validation and 80%/75% obtained in testing.

There are a few counts of this clonotype. Its antigen target is currently unknown. The record has no base qualities; no much larger clone is one base away. Amplification of TCR beta CDR3 regions was carried out from RNA transcripts. The TCR CDR3 was subjected to a first round of RT-PCR using the HTBI primer set and the Qiagen OneStep RT-PCR kit. Libraries were constructed in a second round of multiplex PCR, after which size selection and purification were performed. Paired-end sequencing of the libraries was performed with 100 bp reads on an Illumina HiSeq2000. From the authors' description of their analysis: Raw data were processed with SOAPnuke, discarding reads with adapters, uncalled bases, mean Phred below 15, or no exact constant-primer or identifier match. High-quality paired reads were merged using COPE v1.2.5, and each unique nucleotide sequence was defined as a clonotype. Clonotypes were aligned to IMGT TRBV, TRBD and TRBJ reference segments using MiTCR v1.1. The analysis included only V-J combinations with a frequency above 0.0001, which together covered 99% to 99.2% of the repertoires. A TCS score was defined as the ratio of F50 (clonal expansion) to E x V (chaos), with BLOSUM62-based TCRdist applied between CDR3 peptides within each V-J. Welch's t-statistics and random forest reduced 500 to 650 V-J features to 13, which were used in a naive Bayes classifier (R e1071). The similarity between thyroid and blood repertoires was quantified using the Morisita-Horn index. In TCRdb, the public reads were trimmed at Q25 with fastp and aligned with MiXCR, with productive beta chains retained. CDR3 protein duplicates are merged, each entry listing the most common genes and DNA. The V and J calls and clone size are TCRdb's, not the authors'. In all, the sample holds a few hundred thousand distinct CDR3 sequences, and 35% to 50% of those were seen once. Around 47% of the sample is taken by the ten largest.

CDR1 and CDR2 are drawn from the germline V gene: SGHAT, FQNNGV. There are 15 amino acids in the CDR3, from cysteine to phenylalanine inclusive. The entry retains the CDR3 DNA only, 45 bases that are in frame from base 1. Germline trimming: 1 base from V, 4 bases from J; junction bases outside gene matches: 7. The sequence joins TRBV11-2 to TRBJ2-7, with 7 bases in between that match TRBD1. The sequence was collected from an adult woman with Graves' disease, either hyperthyroidism or ophthalmopathy (not recorded which). Specimen: peripheral blood or thyroid tissue (not recorded which). The nucleotide sequence reads TGTGCCAGCAGCTTAGGAAGGGACAGCAGATACGAGCAGTACTTC. Its protein is CASSLGRDSRYEQYF.